Listed below are T cell receptor beta chains from one sample, sequenced in a study of T cells in narcolepsy. Produced via immunoSEQ multiplex PCR; TCRdb's table is partial and in-frame only. The sample consists of tens of thousands of clones, just under 85% of them appearing once. Sequenced material: CD45RA- memory CD4+ T cells from PBMCs. These receptor sequences come from a human donor with narcolepsy. CDR3s include the opening cysteine and the closing phenylalanine or tryptophan. The D gene is left open where the match is weak. Clone size is not always given. Where it is, it says once, few, many or a class for expanded clones.

DNA,CDR3,size,D,J,V
TGTGCCAGCAGCTCCGGACAGGGAATTCCCGGGGAGCTGTTTTTT,CASSSGQGIPGELFF,-,TRBD1,TRBJ2-2,TRBV7-9
TGTGCCAGCAGCTTGGGACAGGGGAACACTGAAGCTTCCTTT,CASSLGQGNTEASF,-,TRBD1,TRBJ1-1,TRBV7-2
TGTGCCAGCTCACCTGCGGCGGGACTGTTTTTT,CASSPAAGLFF,-,-,TRBJ2-2,TRBV18
TGTGCCAGCAGCTCCTGGGAGACTAGCGGAAACAATGAGCAGTTCTTC,CASSSWETSGNNEQFF,-,TRBD2,TRBJ2-1,TRBV7-8
TGTGCCAGCAGCTCCCCCGGGGAGGGGGGACTCGAGCAGTACTTC,CASSSPGEGGLEQYF,few,-,TRBJ2-7,TRBV5-4
TGTGCCAGCAGCCCAGGGGGCGAGGGGAGAGCCTACGAGCAGTACTTC,CASSPGGEGRAYEQYF,few,TRBD1,TRBJ2-7,TRBV27
TGTGCCAGTAGTCCCCGCCCGTTCAATGAGCAGTTCTTC,CASSPRPFNEQFF,-,-,TRBJ2-1,TRBV19
TGTGCCAGCAGCTTATTTTCCCCGAACACCGGGGAGCTGTTTTTT,CASSLFSPNTGELFF,-,-,TRBJ2-2,TRBV13
TGTGCCAGCAGCGTAGAGGCCGGGAGCTCCTACAATGAGCAGTTCTTC,CASSVEAGSSYNEQFF,-,-,TRBJ2-1,TRBV9
TGCGCCAGCAGTGAGCCTAGCGGGAGCTTAATGTATTTT,CASSEPSGSLMYF,-,TRBD2,TRBJ2-3,TRBV10-1
TGCGCCAGTGAGCTGGGCGGAAGCTCCTACAATGAGCAGTTCTTC,CASELGGSSYNEQFF,-,-,TRBJ2-1,TRBV5-1
TGTGCCAGCAGATGGACAACCAATCAGCCCCAGCATTTT,CASRWTTNQPQHF,few,-,TRBJ1-5,TRBV6-6
TGTGCCAGCAGCTTAGGGGGGACAGGAAGAACAGATACGCAGTATTTT,CASSLGGTGRTDTQYF,-,TRBD1,TRBJ2-3,TRBV7-4
TGTGCCAGCTCACCACGACAGGGGACGGCACTGGAGACCCAGTACTTC,CASSPRQGTALETQYF,-,TRBD1,TRBJ2-5,TRBV18
TGTGCCAGCAGCCGTCCCGCGGGACAGGCCTCCGAGCAGTACTTC,CASSRPAGQASEQYF,-,TRBD1,TRBJ2-7,TRBV4-2
TGCGCCAGCAGCAAGGGAGATTTCATAGTTGAGCAGTTCTTC,CASSKGDFIVEQFF,-,-,TRBJ2-1,TRBV4-1
TGTGCCAGCAGTTACGGTACCTTAGGTGAAAAACTGTTTTTT,CASSYGTLGEKLFF,-,-,TRBJ1-4,TRBV6-6
TGTGCCAGCAGCTTGGGGACAGTTAATGAAAAACTGTTTTTT,CASSLGTVNEKLFF,few,-,TRBJ1-4,TRBV5-4
TGTGCCAGCAGATCCTCTAGCGGGAGTAATGAGCAGTTCTTC,CASRSSSGSNEQFF,few,TRBD2,TRBJ2-1,TRBV13
TGTGCCAGCAGCGGGGTCAGGGAGGGCTCTGGGGCCAACGTCCTGACTTTC,CASSGVREGSGANVLTF,-,TRBD2,TRBJ2-6,TRBV27
TGCGCCAGCAGACCGGACGGGACACTTCTCACCCACACTGAAGCTTTCTTT,CASRPDGTLLTHTEAFF,-,-,TRBJ1-1,TRBV5-1
TGTGCCAGCAGCTTATTGGGCAGGGGACTTGAGCAGTTCTTC,CASSLLGRGLEQFF,-,-,TRBJ2-1,TRBV7-2
TGCGCCAGCAGCCAAGATTTTGCGGGCCAAGAGACCCAGTACTTC,CASSQDFAGQETQYF,-,-,TRBJ2-5,TRBV4-3
TGTGCCAGCAGTTCTAGCGTCTACGAGCAGTACTTC,CASSSSVYEQYF,once,-,TRBJ2-7,TRBV28
TGCAGTGCTACCAGAGGTCAGCCCCAGCATTTT,CSATRGQPQHF,once,-,TRBJ1-5,TRBV20-1
TGTGCCAGCTCACCGTTGCGAAGTGATCCAAACTATGGCTACACCTTC,CASSPLRSDPNYGYTF,-,-,TRBJ1-2,TRBV18
TGTGCGCTTGGGACTAGCGGCACAGATACGCAGTATTTT,CALGTSGTDTQYF,-,TRBD2,TRBJ2-3,TRBV7-9
TGTGCCTCCACCCCAAGGGTGGCCGAGCAGTACTTC,CASTPRVAEQYF,-,-,TRBJ2-7,TRBV9
TGTGCCAGCGAAGCCCGTAGGGGGCGAGTGGGCGAAAAACTGTTTTTT,CASEARRGRVGEKLFF,-,TRBD1,TRBJ1-4,TRBV6-6
TGTGCCAGCAGCTGGCAGCGGGCGAGCACTGAAGCTTTCTTT,CASSWQRASTEAFF,once,-,TRBJ1-1,TRBV5-6
TGCGCCAGCAGCCTGCAAAAATTTCAGGGTGGGACTGAAGCTTTCTTT,CASSLQKFQGGTEAFF,-,-,TRBJ1-1,TRBV4-3
TGTGCCAGCAGCTTAGTAGGGTCAGGGAACACTGAAGCTTTCTTT,CASSLVGSGNTEAFF,-,-,TRBJ1-1,TRBV7-2